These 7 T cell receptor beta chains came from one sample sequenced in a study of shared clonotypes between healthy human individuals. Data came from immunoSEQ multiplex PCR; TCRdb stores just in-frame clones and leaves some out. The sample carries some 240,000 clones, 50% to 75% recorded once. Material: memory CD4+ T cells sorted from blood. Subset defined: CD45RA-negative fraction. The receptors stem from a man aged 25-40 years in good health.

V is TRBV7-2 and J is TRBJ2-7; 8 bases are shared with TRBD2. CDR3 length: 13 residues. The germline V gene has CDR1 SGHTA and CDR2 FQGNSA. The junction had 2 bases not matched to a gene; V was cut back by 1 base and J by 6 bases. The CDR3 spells CASSLVRGGEQYF. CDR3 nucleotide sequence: TGTGCCAGCAGCTTAGTCCGGGGGGGCGAGCAGTACTTC.

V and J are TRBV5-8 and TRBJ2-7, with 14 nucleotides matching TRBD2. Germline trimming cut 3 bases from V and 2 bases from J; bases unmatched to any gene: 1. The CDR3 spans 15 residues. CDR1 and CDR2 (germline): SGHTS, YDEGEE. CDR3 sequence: CASSSGLAGAYEQYF. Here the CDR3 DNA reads TGTGCCAGCAGCTCGGGACTAGCGGGAGCCTACGAGCAGTACTTC. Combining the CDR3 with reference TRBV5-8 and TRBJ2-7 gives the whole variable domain EAGVTQSPTHLIKTRGQQATLRCSPISGHTSVYWYQQALGLGLQFLLWYDEGEERNRGNFPPRFSGRQFPNYSSELNVNALELEDSALYLCASSSGLAGAYEQYFGPGTRLTVT.

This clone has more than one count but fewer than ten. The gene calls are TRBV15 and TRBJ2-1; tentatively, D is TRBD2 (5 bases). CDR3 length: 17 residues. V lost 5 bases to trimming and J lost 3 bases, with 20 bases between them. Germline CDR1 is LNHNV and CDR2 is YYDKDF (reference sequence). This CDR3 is CATSLRTGFDNYNEQFF. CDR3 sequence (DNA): TGTGCCACCAGCTTAAGGACTGGCTTCGATAACTACAATGAGCAGTTCTTC. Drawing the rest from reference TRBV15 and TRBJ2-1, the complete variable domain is DAMVIQNPRYQVTQFGKPVTLSCSQTLNHNVMYWYQQKSSQAPKLLFHYYDKDFNNEADTPDNFQSRRPNTSFCFLDIRSPGLGDTAMYLCATSLRTGFDNYNEQFFGPGTRLTVL.

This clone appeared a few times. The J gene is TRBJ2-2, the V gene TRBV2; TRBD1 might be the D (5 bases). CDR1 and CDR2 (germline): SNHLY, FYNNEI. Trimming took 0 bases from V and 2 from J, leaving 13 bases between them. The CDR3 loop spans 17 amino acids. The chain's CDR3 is CASSEARSGINTGELFF. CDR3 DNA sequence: TGTGCCAGCAGTGAAGCGCGGTCAGGGATCAACACCGGGGAGCTGTTTTTT.

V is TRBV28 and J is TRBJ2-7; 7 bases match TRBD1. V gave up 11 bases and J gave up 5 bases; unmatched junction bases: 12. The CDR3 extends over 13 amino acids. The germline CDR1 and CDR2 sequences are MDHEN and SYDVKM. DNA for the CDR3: TGTGCCCCCTCCGGGCGAGGGGGCCACGAGCAGTACTTC. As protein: CAPSGRGGHEQYF.

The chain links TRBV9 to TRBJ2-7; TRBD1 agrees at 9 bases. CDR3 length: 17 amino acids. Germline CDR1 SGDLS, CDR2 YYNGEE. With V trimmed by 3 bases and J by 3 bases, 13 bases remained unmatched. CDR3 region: CASSGAHPGQGNYEQYF. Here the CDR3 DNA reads TGTGCCAGCAGCGGGGCCCACCCGGGACAGGGTAACTACGAGCAGTACTTC.

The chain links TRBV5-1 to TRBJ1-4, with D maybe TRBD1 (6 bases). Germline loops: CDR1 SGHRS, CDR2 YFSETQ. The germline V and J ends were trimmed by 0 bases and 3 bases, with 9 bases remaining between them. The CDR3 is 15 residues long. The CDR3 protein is CASSLVAGANEKLFF. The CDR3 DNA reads TGCGCCAGCAGCTTGGTGGCAGGGGCTAATGAAAAACTGTTTTTT.